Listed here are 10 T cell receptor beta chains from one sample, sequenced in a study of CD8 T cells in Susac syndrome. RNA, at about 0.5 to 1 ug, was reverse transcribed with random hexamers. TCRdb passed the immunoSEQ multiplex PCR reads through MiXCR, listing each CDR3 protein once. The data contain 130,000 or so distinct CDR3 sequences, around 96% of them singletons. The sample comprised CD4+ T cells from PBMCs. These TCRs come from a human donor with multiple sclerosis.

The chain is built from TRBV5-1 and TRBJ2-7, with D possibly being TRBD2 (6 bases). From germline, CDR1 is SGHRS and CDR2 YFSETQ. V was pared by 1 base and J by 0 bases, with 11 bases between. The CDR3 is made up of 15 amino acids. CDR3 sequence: CASSLSGGASYEQYF. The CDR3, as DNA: TGCGCCAGCAGCTTGTCCGGGGGAGCCTCCTACGAGCAGTACTTC. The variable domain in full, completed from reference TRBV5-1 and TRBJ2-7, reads KAGVTQTPRYLIKTRGQQVTLSCSPISGHRSVSWYQQTPGQGLQFLFEYFSETQRNKGNFPGRFSGRQFSNSRSEMNVSTLELGDSALYLCASSLSGGASYEQYFGPGTRLTVT.

The CDR3 is CAWSERRIASNGYTF. The DNA for the CDR3 is TGTGCCTGGAGTGAACGGAGGATTGCCTCTAATGGCTACACCTTC. The rearrangement links TRBV30 to TRBJ1-2; D remains ambiguous. V was shortened by 1 base and J by 6 bases, with 18 bases between the two germline ends. The CDR3 consists of 15 residues. Per the germline V gene, CDR1 is GTSNPN and CDR2 is SVGIG (reference sequence).

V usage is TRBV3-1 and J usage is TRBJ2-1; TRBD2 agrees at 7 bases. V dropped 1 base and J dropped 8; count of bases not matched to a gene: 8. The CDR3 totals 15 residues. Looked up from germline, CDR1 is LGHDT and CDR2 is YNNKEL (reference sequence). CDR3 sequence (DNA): TGTGCCAGCAGCCAAGGTCCGCGGGAGAGCGATGAGCAGTTCTTC. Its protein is CASSQGPRESDEQFF.

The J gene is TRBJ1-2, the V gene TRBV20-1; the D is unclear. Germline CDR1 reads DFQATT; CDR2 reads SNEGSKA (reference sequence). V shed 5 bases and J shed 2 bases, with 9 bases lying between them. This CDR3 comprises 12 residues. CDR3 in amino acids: CSAQVLNYGYTF. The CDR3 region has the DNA TGCAGTGCTCAGGTCCTCAACTATGGCTACACCTTC.

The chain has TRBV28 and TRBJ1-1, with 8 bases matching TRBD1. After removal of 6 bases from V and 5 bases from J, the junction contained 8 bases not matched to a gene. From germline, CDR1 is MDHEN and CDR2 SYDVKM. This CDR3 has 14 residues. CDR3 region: CASRGDRDRTEAFF. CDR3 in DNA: TGTGCCAGCAGGGGGGACCGGGACAGGACTGAAGCTTTCTTT. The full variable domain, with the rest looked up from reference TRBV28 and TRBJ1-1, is DVKVTQSSRYLVKRTGEKVFLECVQDMDHENMFWYRQDPGLGLRLIYFSYDVKMKEKGDIPEGYSVSREKKERFSLILESASTNQTSMYLCASRGDRDRTEAFFGQGTRLTVV.

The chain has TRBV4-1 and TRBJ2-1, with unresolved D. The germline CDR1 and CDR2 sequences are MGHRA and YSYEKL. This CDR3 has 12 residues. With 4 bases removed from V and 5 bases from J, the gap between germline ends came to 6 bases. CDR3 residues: CASSLRDNEQFF. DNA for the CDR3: TGCGCCAGCAGCCTGCGCGACAATGAGCAGTTCTTC.

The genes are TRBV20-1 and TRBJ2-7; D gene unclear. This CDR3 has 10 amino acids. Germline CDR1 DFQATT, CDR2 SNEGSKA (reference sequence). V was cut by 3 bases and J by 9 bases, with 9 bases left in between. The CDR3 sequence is CSARAIGQYF. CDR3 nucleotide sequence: TGCAGTGCTAGGGCCATAGGGCAGTACTTC.

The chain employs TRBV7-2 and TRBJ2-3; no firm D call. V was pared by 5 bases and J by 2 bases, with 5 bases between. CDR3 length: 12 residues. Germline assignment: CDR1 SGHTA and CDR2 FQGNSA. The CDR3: CASSPYTDTQYF. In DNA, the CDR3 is TGTGCCAGCAGCCCCTACACAGATACGCAGTATTTT. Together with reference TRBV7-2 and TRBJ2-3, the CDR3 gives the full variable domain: GAGVSQSPSNKVTEKGKDVELRCDPISGHTALYWYRQSLGQGLEFLIYFQGNSAPDKSGLPSDRFSAERTGGSVSTLTIQRTQQEDSAVYLCASSPYTDTQYFGPGTRLTVL.

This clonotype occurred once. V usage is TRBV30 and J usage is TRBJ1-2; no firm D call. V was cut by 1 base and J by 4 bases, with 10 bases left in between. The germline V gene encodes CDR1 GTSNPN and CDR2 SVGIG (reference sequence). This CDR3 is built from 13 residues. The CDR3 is CAWSGRTGYGYTF. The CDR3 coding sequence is TGTGCCTGGAGTGGGAGGACCGGCTATGGCTACACCTTC.

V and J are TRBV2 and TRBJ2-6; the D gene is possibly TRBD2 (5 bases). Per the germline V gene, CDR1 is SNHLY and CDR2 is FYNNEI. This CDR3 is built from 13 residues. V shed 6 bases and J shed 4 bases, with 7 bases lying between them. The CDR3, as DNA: TGTGCCAGCAGGAGGGAAGGGGCCAACGTCCTGACTTTC. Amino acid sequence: CASRREGANVLTF.